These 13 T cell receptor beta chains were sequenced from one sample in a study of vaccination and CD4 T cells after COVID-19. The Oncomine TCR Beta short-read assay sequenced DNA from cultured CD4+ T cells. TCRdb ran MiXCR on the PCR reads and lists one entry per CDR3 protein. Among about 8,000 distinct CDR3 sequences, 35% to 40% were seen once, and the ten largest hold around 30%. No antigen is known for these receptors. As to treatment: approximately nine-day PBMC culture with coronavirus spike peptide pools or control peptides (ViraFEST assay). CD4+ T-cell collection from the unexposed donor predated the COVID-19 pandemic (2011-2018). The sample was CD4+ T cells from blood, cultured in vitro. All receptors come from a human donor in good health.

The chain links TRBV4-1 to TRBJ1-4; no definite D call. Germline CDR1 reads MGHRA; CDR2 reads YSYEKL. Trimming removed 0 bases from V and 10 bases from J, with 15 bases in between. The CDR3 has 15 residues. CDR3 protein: CASSQDLWNSGKLFF. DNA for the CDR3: TGCGCCAGCAGCCAAGATCTATGGAACTCCGGAAAACTGTTTTTT.

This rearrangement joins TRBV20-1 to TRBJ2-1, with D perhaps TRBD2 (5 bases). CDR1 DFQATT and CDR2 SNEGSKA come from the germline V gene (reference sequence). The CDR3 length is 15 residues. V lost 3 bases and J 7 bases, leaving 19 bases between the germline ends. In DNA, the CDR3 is TGCAGTGCTAGGTCCGCGCTAGCACATAAGAATGAGCAGTTCTTC. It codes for CSARSALAHKNEQFF.

The CDR3 coding sequence is TGTGCCAGCAGTCGTAGCGGGGGGGTGGGTGAGCAGTTCTTC. It yields the protein CASSRSGGVGEQFF. The J gene is TRBJ2-1, the V gene TRBV6-1; 11 bases agree with TRBD2. Trimming took 5 bases from V and 9 from J; bases not matched to a gene: 6. CDR1 and CDR2 from the germline V gene are MNHNS and SASEGT. The CDR3 extends over 14 amino acids.

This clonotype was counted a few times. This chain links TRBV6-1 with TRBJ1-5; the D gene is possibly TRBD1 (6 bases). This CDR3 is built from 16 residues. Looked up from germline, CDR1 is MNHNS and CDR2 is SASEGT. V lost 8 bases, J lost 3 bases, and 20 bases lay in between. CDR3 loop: CASLETGSIDNQPQHF. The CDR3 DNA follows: TGTGCCAGCCTTGAAACAGGGTCAATTGACAATCAGCCCCAGCATTTT.

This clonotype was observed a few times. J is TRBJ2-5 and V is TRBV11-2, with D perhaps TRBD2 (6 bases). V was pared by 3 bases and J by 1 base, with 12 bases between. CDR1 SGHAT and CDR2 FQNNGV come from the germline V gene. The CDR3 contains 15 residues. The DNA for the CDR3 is TGTGCCAGCAGCTTTTCATTCGGGGGCCAAGAGACCCAGTACTTC. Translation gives CASSFSFGGQETQYF.

The CDR3 is CASRPQGAGTEAFF. DNA of the CDR3: TGTGCCAGCAGGCCACAAGGGGCGGGCACTGAAGCTTTCTTT. The chain couples TRBV2 to TRBJ1-1; D is perhaps TRBD1 (5 bases). The germline V gene has CDR1 SNHLY and CDR2 FYNNEI. The CDR3 covers 14 residues. V was trimmed by 6 bases and J by 4 bases, leaving 15 bases between them.

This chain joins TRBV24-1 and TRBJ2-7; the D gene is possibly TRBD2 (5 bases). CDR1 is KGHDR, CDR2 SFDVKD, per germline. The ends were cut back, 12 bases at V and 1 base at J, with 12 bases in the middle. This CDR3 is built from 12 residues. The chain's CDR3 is CAPDLESYEQYF. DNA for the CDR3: TGTGCCCCGGACTTGGAATCCTACGAGCAGTACTTC.

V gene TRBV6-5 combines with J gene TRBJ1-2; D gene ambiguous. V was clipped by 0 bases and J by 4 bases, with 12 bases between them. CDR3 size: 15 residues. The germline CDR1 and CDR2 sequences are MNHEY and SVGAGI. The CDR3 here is CASSYSKAGIYGYTF. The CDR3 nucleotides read TGTGCCAGCAGTTACTCGAAGGCTGGCATCTATGGCTACACCTTC.

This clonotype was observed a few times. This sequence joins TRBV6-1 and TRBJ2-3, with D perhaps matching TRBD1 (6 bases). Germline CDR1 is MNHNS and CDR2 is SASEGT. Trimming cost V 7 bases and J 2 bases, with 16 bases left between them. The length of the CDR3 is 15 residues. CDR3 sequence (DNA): TGTGCCAGCACCCGACATAGGGGGTCCACAGATACGCAGTATTTT. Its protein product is CASTRHRGSTDTQYF.

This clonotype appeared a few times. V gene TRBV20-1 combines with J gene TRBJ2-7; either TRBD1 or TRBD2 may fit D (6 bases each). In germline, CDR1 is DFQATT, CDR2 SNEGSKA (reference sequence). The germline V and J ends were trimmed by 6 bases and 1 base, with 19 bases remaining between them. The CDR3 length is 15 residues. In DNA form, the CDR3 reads TGCAGTGCCCTCTTGGGGGGCGCCCCTTCCTACGAGCAGTACTTC. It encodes CSALLGGAPSYEQYF.

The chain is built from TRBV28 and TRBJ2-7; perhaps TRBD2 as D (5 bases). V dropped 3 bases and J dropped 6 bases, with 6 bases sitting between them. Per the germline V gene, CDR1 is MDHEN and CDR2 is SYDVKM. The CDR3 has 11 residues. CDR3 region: CASSLRVEQYF. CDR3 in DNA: TGTGCCAGCAGTTTGAGGGTCGAGCAGTACTTC.

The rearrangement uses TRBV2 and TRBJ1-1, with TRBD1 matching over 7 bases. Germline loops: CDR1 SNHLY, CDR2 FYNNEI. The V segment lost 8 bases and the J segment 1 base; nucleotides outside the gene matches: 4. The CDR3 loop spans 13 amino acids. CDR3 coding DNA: TGTGCCAGCTACAGGGGCAGGAACACTGAAGCTTTCTTT. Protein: CASYRGRNTEAFF. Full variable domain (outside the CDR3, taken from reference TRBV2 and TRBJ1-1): EPEVTQTPSHQVTQMGQEVILRCVPISNHLYFYWYRQILGQKVEFLVSFYNNEISEKSEIFDDQFSVERPDGSNFTLKIRSTKLEDSAMYFCASYRGRNTEAFFGQGTRLTVV.

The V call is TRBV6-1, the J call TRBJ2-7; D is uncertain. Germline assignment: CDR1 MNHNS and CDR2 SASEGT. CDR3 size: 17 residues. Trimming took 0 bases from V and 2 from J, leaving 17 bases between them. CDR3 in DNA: TGTGCCAGCAGTGAAGCGCACGTCGGAATCCGACCCTACGAGCAGTACTTC. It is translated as CASSEAHVGIRPYEQYF.